This T cell receptor (beta chain) was captured by sequencing in a study of blood T cells in healthy people across ages. The use of a sample-barcoded 5' primer and a J-beta primer mix characterized a second PCR of about 7 to 12 cycles. Tags on each cDNA molecule came from a template-switch adaptor with 12 random nucleotides. TCRdb independently ran MiXCR on the 5' RACE reads; one entry per CDR3 protein. This sample has 1.5 million to 2 million distinct CDR3 sequences, with 49% found just once. General study points: The study could not conclusively compare naive and antigen-experienced cells, given its unsorted PBMCs. Diversity was higher, and naive CD4+ cells more numerous, in long-lived donors than in aged donors. Per million T cells, TCR beta diversity dropped roughly linearly as age increased.

To note about this clonotype: Its specificity is not known.

The V and J ends lost 8 bases and 11 bases respectively, with 18 bases between them. The CDR3 has 12 residues. Germline V gene lookup returns CDR1 MDHEN and CDR2 SYDVKM. The source of this sequence is a woman in her thirties or forties in good health. V gene TRBV28 combines with J gene TRBJ2-5; D call uncertain. Sequenced sample: blood. The CDR3 is CASGTESYGQYF. CDR3 nucleotides: TGTGCCAGCGGAACAGAGTCCTACGGGCAGTACTTC.